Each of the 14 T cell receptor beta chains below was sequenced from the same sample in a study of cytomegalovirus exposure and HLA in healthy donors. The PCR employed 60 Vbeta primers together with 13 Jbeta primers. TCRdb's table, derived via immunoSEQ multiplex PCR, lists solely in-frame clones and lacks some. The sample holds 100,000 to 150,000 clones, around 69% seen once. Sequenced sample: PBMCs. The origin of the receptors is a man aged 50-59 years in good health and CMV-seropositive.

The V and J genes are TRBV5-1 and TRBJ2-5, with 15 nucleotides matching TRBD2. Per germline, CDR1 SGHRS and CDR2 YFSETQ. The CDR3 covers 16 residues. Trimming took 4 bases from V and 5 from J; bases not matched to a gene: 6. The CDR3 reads CASSPGLAGGGETQYF. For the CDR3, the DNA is TGCGCCAGCAGCCCGGGACTAGCGGGGGGAGGTGAGACCCAGTACTTC.

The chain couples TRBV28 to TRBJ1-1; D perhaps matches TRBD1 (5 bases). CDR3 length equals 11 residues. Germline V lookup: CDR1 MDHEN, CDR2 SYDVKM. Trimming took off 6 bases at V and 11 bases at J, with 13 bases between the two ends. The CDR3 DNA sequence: TGTGCCAGCAGCCGCCGGGGGTACGCTTTCTTT. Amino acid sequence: CASSRRGYAFF.

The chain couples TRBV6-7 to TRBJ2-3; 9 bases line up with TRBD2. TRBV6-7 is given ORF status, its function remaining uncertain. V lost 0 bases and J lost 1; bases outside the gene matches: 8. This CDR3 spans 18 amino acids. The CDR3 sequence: CASSYSSWGLAGTDTQYF. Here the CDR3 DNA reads TGTGCCAGCAGTTACTCGAGCTGGGGACTAGCCGGCACAGATACGCAGTATTTT.

As DNA, the CDR3 is TGTGCCAGCAGCGCATCCCTAGCGGGACAACACTATGGCTACACCTTC. Its translation: CASSASLAGQHYGYTF. The chain combines TRBV9 with TRBJ1-2; weak D call: TRBD1 (6 bases). The germline gives CDR1 SGDLS, CDR2 YYNGEE. This CDR3 has 16 amino acids. With 3 bases removed from V and 3 bases from J, the gap between germline ends came to 18 bases.

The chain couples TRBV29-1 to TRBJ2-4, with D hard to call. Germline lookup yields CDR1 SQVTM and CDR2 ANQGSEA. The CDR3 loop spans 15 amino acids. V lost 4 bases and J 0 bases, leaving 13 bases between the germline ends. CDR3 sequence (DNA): TGCAGCGTTGTTGACTCCCCCGGAGCCAAAAACATTCAGTACTTC. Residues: CSVVDSPGAKNIQYF.

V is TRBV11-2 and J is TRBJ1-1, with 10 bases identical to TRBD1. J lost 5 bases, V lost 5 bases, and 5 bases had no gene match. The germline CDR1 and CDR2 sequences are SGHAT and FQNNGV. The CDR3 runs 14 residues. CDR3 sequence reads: CASSVPGQGTEAFF. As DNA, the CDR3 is TGTGCCAGCAGCGTCCCGGGACAGGGGACTGAAGCTTTCTTT.

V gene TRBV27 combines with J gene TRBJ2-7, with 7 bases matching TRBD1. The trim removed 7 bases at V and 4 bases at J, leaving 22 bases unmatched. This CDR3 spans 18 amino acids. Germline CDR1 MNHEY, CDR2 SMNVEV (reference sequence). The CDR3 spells CASILSASTTGPPYEQYF. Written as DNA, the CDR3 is TGTGCCAGCATTCTCTCAGCCTCTACGACAGGGCCCCCTTACGAGCAGTACTTC.

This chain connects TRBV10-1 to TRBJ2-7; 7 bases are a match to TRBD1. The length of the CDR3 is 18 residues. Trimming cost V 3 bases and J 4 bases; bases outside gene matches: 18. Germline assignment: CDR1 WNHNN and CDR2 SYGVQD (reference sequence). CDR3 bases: TGCGCCAGCAGTGAAACAGTGCCAGGGGGTCAGACCCTTTACGAGCAGTACTTC. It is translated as CASSETVPGGQTLYEQYF.

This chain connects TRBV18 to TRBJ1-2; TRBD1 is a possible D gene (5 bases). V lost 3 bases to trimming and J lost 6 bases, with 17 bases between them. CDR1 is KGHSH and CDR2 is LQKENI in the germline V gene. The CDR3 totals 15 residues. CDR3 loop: CASSPPRGNYNGYTF. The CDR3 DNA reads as TGTGCCAGCTCACCCCCCCGGGGGAACTATAATGGCTACACCTTC.

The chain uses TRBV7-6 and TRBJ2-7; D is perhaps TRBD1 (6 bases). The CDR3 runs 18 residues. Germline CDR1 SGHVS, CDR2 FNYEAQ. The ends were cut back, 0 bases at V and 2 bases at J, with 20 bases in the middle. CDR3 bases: TGTGCCAGCAGCTTAGCGCCGCTGTCAGGGGCAACCACCTACGAGCAGTACTTC. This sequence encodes CASSLAPLSGATTYEQYF. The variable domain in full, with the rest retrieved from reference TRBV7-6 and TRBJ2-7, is GAGVSQSPRYKVTKRGQDVALRCDPISGHVSLYWYRQALGQGPEFLTYFNYEAQQDKSGLPNDRFSAERPEGSISTLTIQRTEQRDSAMYRCASSLAPLSGATTYEQYFGPGTRLTVT.

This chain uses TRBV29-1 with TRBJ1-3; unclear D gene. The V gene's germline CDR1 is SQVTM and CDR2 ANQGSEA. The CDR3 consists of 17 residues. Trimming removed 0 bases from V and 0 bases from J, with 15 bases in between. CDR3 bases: TGCAGCGTTGAAGATCCGGAGGCCATGATCTCTGGAAACACCATATATTTT. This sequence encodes CSVEDPEAMISGNTIYF. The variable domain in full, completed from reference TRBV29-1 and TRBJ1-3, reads SAVISQKPSRDICQRGTSLTIQCQVDSQVTMMFWYRQQPGQSLTLIATANQGSEATYESGFVIDKFPISRPNLTFSTLTVSNMSPEDSSIYLCSVEDPEAMISGNTIYFGEGSWLTVV.

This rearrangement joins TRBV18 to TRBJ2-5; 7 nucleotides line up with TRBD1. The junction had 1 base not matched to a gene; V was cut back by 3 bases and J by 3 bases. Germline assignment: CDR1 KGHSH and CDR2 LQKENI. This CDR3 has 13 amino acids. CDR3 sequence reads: CASSPQGEETQYF. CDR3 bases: TGTGCCAGCTCACCTCAGGGGGAAGAGACCCAGTACTTC.

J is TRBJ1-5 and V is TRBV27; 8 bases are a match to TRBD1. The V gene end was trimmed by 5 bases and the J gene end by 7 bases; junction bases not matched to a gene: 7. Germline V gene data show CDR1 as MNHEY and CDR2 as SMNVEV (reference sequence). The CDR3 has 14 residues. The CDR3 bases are TGTGCCAGCAGTGGACAGGGCGGGGGACAGCCCCAGCATTTT. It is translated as CASSGQGGGQPQHF.

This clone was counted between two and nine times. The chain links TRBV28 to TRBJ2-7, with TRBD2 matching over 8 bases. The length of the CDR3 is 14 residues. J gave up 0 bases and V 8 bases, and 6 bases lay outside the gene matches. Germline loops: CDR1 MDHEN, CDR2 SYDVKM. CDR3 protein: CASGLAGTSYEQYF. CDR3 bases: TGTGCCAGCGGGTTAGCGGGAACCTCCTACGAGCAGTACTTC.